The 29 T cell receptor beta chains in this list originate from one sample, sequenced in a study of monozygotic twins with inflammatory bowel disease. From the 5' RACE reads, TCRdb lists one entry per CDR3 protein and no DNA. The sample totals 330,000 or so distinct CDR3 sequences. Input material: blood. These receptors were collected from a human donor with ulcerative colitis or Crohn's disease, or a healthy co-twin of an affected twin (not recorded which).

The chain has TRBV9 and TRBJ1-1. This CDR3 is 13 amino acids long. Germline-derived CDR1 and CDR2 are SGDLS and YYNGEE. The CDR3 is CASSVGPYWEAFF.

The chain recombines TRBV2 with TRBJ1-6; TCRdb designates TRBD1, a call that cannot be tested without DNA. The CDR3 covers 15 residues. Germline loops: CDR1 SNHLY, CDR2 FYNNEI. The CDR3 spells CASSNQGAHNSPLHF.

The V call is TRBV30, the J call TRBJ1-4; TCRdb's D call, TRBD1, is unchecked because there is no DNA. CDR3 length: 12 residues. The germline CDR1 and CDR2 sequences are GTSNPN and SVGIG (reference sequence). The CDR3 reads CALTGGREKLFF.

This chain uses TRBV19 with TRBJ1-5. CDR1 and CDR2 (germline): LNHDA, SQIVND (reference sequence). The CDR3 runs 15 residues. CDR3 sequence reads: CASSPQDSFGKPQHF.

V and J are TRBV4-3 and TRBJ1-3; the D call of TRBD1 rests on TCRdb alone, since no DNA is present to check it. The CDR3 length is 16 residues. Germline V lookup: CDR1 LGHNA, CDR2 YSLEER. CDR3 loop: CASSQETIGGVGTIYF.

This chain connects TRBV27 to TRBJ2-7; checking the TCRdb D call of TRBD2 is not possible without DNA. From germline, CDR1 is MNHEY and CDR2 SMNVEV (reference sequence). The CDR3 loop spans 14 amino acids. CDR3 sequence reads: CASSKWDGSHEQYF.

V and J are TRBV30 and TRBJ1-5. The CDR3 length is 14 residues. Per the germline V gene, CDR1 is GTSNPN and CDR2 is SVGIG (reference sequence). CDR3 residues: CAWSLGTAGQPQHF.

V usage is TRBV6-1 and J usage is TRBJ2-7. The CDR3 length is 12 residues. CDR1 is MNHNS and CDR2 is SASEGT in the germline V gene. The CDR3 sequence: CASQRGLYEQYF.

This chain links TRBV19 with TRBJ2-1. Germline assignment: CDR1 LNHDA and CDR2 SQIVND (reference sequence). The length of the CDR3 is 14 residues. The CDR3 sequence: CASSLLAHYNEQFF.

The rearrangement links TRBV25-1 to TRBJ2-7; TCRdb outputs TRBD1, but without DNA this stays unchecked. CDR1 is MGHDK, CDR2 SYGVNS, per germline. The CDR3 length is 17 residues. The CDR3 loop is CASSDSRGIHSSYEQYF.

CDR3: CASSSDPTSGRGPYNEQFF. This chain links TRBV7-3 with TRBJ2-1; TCRdb returns TRBD2, unconfirmable since there is no DNA. Germline lookup yields CDR1 SGHTA and CDR2 FQGTGA. The CDR3 runs 19 residues.

The V call is TRBV2, the J call TRBJ2-2; as DNA is missing, the TRBD1 call by TCRdb cannot be tested. The CDR3 is 15 residues long. The germline V gene encodes CDR1 SNHLY and CDR2 FYNNEI. CDR3 residues: CASRSTGWNTGELFF.

The rearrangement joins TRBV20-1 to TRBJ2-7; TCRdb reports TRBD1, a call that lacks DNA to check it against. CDR3 length: 13 amino acids. CDR1 DFQATT and CDR2 SNEGSKA come from the germline V gene (reference sequence). The CDR3 region is CSARDPPDYEQYF.

V is TRBV30 and J is TRBJ2-7; TCRdb outputs TRBD2, but without DNA this stays unchecked. The CDR3 spans 15 residues. From germline, CDR1 is GTSNPN and CDR2 SVGIG (reference sequence). The CDR3 protein is CAWSRRGFGPYEQYF.

The chain is built from TRBV24-1 and TRBJ1-2; TCRdb returns TRBD1, unconfirmable since there is no DNA. The germline gives CDR1 KGHDR, CDR2 SFDVKD. This CDR3 spans 15 amino acids. This chain's CDR3 is CATSDLQGFNYGYTF.

The genes are TRBV20-1 and TRBJ2-3. The CDR3 runs 13 residues. Germline V gene sequence: CDR1 DFQATT, CDR2 SNEGSKA (reference sequence). The CDR3 here is CSARGWVLDTQYF.

The chain couples TRBV3-1 to TRBJ2-7; TCRdb returns TRBD2, unconfirmable since there is no DNA. Germline V gives CDR1 LGHDT, CDR2 YNNKEL (reference sequence). The CDR3 runs to 16 residues. This chain's CDR3 is CASSQGPLAGVYEQYF.

The chain joins TRBV5-1 to TRBJ2-1; TCRdb reports TRBD2, a call that lacks DNA to check it against. The CDR3 consists of 17 residues. Germline V gives CDR1 SGHRS, CDR2 YFSETQ. The CDR3 spells CASSLGPGLAGNNEQFF.

This sequence joins TRBV2 and TRBJ1-2. This CDR3 comprises 15 residues. The germline V gene has CDR1 SNHLY and CDR2 FYNNEI. CDR3 residues: CASSPISGVNYGYTF.

The chain links TRBV28 to TRBJ1-3. CDR1 and CDR2 (germline): MDHEN, SYDVKM. The CDR3 is 16 amino acids. The CDR3 protein is CASSLPRGSSGNTIYF. Filled out from reference TRBV28 and TRBJ1-3, the complete variable domain reads DVKVTQSSRYLVKRTGEKVFLECVQDMDHENMFWYRQDPGLGLRLIYFSYDVKMKEKGDIPEGYSVSREKKERFSLILESASTNQTSMYLCASSLPRGSSGNTIYFGEGSWLTVV.

The chain has TRBV14 and TRBJ2-2; the D gene TCRdb calls, TRBD1, cannot be checked with no DNA. Per the germline V gene, CDR1 is SGHDN and CDR2 is FVKESK. CDR3 length: 16 amino acids. The CDR3 reads CASSRRSLTGAGELFF.

The V call is TRBV12-3 or TRBV12-4, the J call TRBJ2-2. This CDR3 has 15 amino acids. CDR3 protein: CASTPPGFQTGELFF.

V and J are TRBV6-5 and TRBJ1-1. The length of the CDR3 is 11 residues. CDR1 is MNHEY and CDR2 is SVGAGI in the germline V gene. The CDR3 here is CASSSTAEAFF.

The chain carries TRBV3-1 and TRBJ2-6; TCRdb gives TRBD1 as the D gene, but with no DNA this cannot be confirmed. Germline CDR1 LGHDT, CDR2 YNNKEL (reference sequence). This CDR3 has 17 amino acids. The CDR3 is CASSARDRISGANVLTF. Drawing the rest from reference TRBV3-1 and TRBJ2-6, the complete variable domain is DTAVSQTPKYLVTQMGNDKSIKCEQNLGHDTMYWYKQDSKKFLKIMFSYNNKELIINETVPNRFSPKSPDKAHLNLHINSLELGDSAVYFCASSARDRISGANVLTFGAGSRLTVL.

The J gene is TRBJ1-2, the V gene TRBV27. This CDR3 is built from 16 residues. Germline V gene sequence: CDR1 MNHEY, CDR2 SMNVEV (reference sequence). CDR3: CASAGHPNSANYGYTF.

The chain carries TRBV10-3 and TRBJ2-2; TCRdb lists TRBD1, though no DNA is available to test this call. This CDR3 has 18 residues. Germline CDR1 ENHRY, CDR2 SYGVKD. The CDR3 sequence: CASQNRGFGPGNTGELFF.

The J gene is TRBJ1-4, the V gene TRBV4-1. From germline, CDR1 is MGHRA and CDR2 YSYEKL. The CDR3 sequence is 17 residues long. The CDR3 protein is CASSASSNPSSNEKLFF.

The chain is built from TRBV15 and TRBJ2-1. The CDR3 is 11 amino acids. Germline V gene data show CDR1 as LNHNV and CDR2 as YYDKDF (reference sequence). CDR3 residues: CATSRDSEQFF. Full variable domain (remainder filled in from reference TRBV15 and TRBJ2-1): DAMVIQNPRYQVTQFGKPVTLSCSQTLNHNVMYWYQQKSSQAPKLLFHYYDKDFNNEADTPDNFQSRRPNTSFCFLDIRSPGLGDTAMYLCATSRDSEQFFGPGTRLTVL.

The chain joins TRBV7-2 to TRBJ2-1; no DNA is available, so the TRBD1 call from TCRdb remains unchecked. CDR3 length: 16 residues. Germline V gene sequence: CDR1 SGHTA, CDR2 FQGNSA. The CDR3 loop reads CASSPRTGSGRNEQFF.